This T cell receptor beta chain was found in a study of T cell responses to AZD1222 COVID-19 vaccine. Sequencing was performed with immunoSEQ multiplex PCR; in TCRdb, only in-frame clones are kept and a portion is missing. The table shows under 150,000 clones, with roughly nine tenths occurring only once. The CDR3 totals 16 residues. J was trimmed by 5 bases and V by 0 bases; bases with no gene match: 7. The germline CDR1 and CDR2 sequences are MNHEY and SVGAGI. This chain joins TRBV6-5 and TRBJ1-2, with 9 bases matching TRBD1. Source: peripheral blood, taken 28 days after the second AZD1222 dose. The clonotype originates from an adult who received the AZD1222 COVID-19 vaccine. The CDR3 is CASSYSDPGQGYGYTF. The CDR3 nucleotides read TGTGCCAGCAGTTACTCTGATCCGGGACAGGGTTATGGCTACACCTTC.